Following are 15 T cell receptor beta chains from one sample sequenced in a study of shared clonotypes between healthy human individuals (dated by TCRdb to between 2020 and 2021). Libraries were made using the immunoSEQ multiplex PCR assay. Held by TCRdb, this immuneACCESS table contains in-frame sequences only and omits some clones. Under half of the omission traces to an unresolved V gene where checked; the cause of the rest is unknown. The table for this sample lists around 320,000 clones; roughly 84% of them were counted only once. The biggest ten clones account for 15% to 20% of the sample. Sequenced: memory CD8+ T cells sorted from blood. This specimen's cell subset or site label, per the study, means: CD45RO+ cells pooled with CCR7-negative TemRA cells. Every receptor here comes from a man aged 18-30 years in good health.

The J gene is TRBJ1-2, the V gene TRBV5-4; no definite D call. From germline, CDR1 is SGHNT and CDR2 YYREEE (reference sequence). The V end was cut by 0 bases, the J end by 3 bases, with 9 bases between. The CDR3 has 14 amino acids. The CDR3 is CASSLDTSYYGYTF. DNA for the CDR3: TGTGCCAGCAGCTTGGATACCAGTTACTATGGCTACACCTTC.

CDR3 amino acids: CAWSVSRQYTIYF. The CDR3 DNA follows: TGTGCCTGGAGTGTAAGCCGGCAGTATACCATATATTTT. The rearrangement joins TRBV30 to TRBJ1-3; unclear D gene. The CDR3 is made up of 13 amino acids. Trimming took off 0 bases at V and 10 bases at J, with 13 bases between the two ends. Germline CDR1 reads GTSNPN; CDR2 reads SVGIG (reference sequence).

V and J are TRBV11-3 and TRBJ2-2; perhaps TRBD2 as D (6 bases). Between the trimmed V and J ends, which lost 0 bases and 7 bases, there was a span of 12 bases. The V gene's germline CDR1 is SGHNT and CDR2 YENEEA. This CDR3 contains 15 residues. CDR3 bases: TGTGCCAGCAGCTTAGAGGAGGGGAGTCACGGGGAGCTGTTTTTT. It specifies CASSLEEGSHGELFF.

This clone has just one count. V gene TRBV5-1 combines with J gene TRBJ2-5; D may be TRBD1 (7 bases). Trimming took off 0 bases at V and 0 bases at J, with 15 bases between the two ends. Germline assignment: CDR1 SGHRS and CDR2 YFSETQ. The CDR3 has 17 amino acids. The CDR3 nucleotides read TGCGCCAGCAGCTTGGACTTGGAGGGGGCAGACCAAGAGACCCAGTACTTC. This gives the protein CASSLDLEGADQETQYF.

The genes are TRBV10-3 and TRBJ2-2; unclear D gene. The CDR3 has 13 amino acids. The V end lost 3 bases, the J end lost 4 bases, and 6 bases lay between the germline ends. Germline-derived CDR1 and CDR2 are ENHRY and SYGVKD. This CDR3 reads CAISDTSTGELFF. CDR3 nucleotide sequence: TGTGCCATCAGTGACACCTCCACCGGGGAGCTGTTTTTT.

J is TRBJ2-7 and V is TRBV28; maybe TRBD2 (7 bases). Germline lookup yields CDR1 MDHEN and CDR2 SYDVKM. V was shortened by 5 bases and J by 4 bases, with 24 bases between the two germline ends. CDR3 length: 17 amino acids. CDR3 loop: CASSPSKGGVYLYEQYF. For the CDR3, the DNA is TGTGCCAGCAGTCCTTCAAAAGGGGGGGTTTATTTGTACGAGCAGTACTTC.

This clone was observed once. This chain uses TRBV4-1 with TRBJ2-1, with 7 bases lining up with TRBD2. Looked up from germline, CDR1 is MGHRA and CDR2 is YSYEKL. V lost 3 bases, J lost 5 bases, and 7 bases stayed unmatched. This CDR3 comprises 15 residues. CDR3 DNA sequence: TGCGCCAGCAGCCATCCCTGGGAGGGAGACAATGAGCAGTTCTTC. Amino acids: CASSHPWEGDNEQFF.

The J gene is TRBJ2-3, the V gene TRBV18; 11 bases are shared with TRBD1. CDR3 length: 16 amino acids. The germline V gene has CDR1 KGHSH and CDR2 LQKENI. Trimming at V came to 4 bases and at J to 4 bases, leaving 7 bases not matched to a gene. The chain's CDR3 is CASSRDRGMGPDTQYF. CDR3 coding DNA: TGTGCCAGCTCACGGGACAGGGGGATGGGACCAGATACGCAGTATTTT.

The V and J genes are TRBV9 and TRBJ2-3, with 8 bases fitting TRBD1. Looked up from germline, CDR1 is SGDLS and CDR2 is YYNGEE. With 2 bases clipped from V and 2 bases from J, the junction kept 4 bases outside the gene matches. This CDR3 region has 15 residues. The CDR3 DNA reads TGTGCCAGCAGCGTCAGGGGGCTGGACACAGATACGCAGTATTTT. Translating it yields CASSVRGLDTDTQYF.

This clone was found a few times. This sample also contains other DNA sequences that code for the same CDR3. The chain recombines TRBV27 with TRBJ2-6; 9 bases map to TRBD1. The V and J ends lost 4 bases and 2 bases, in that order; junction bases with no gene match: 3. Germline CDR1 is MNHEY and CDR2 is SMNVEV (reference sequence). The CDR3 covers 16 residues. CDR3 sequence reads: CASSSTGGAGANVLTF. The CDR3 DNA is TGTGCCAGCAGTTCAACAGGGGGCGCTGGGGCCAACGTCCTGACTTTC.

The rearrangement links TRBV6-4 to TRBJ1-4; D is undetermined. Between the trimmed V and J ends, which lost 2 bases and 3 bases, there was a span of 4 bases. CDR1 and CDR2 (germline): MRHNA, SNTAGT. The CDR3 length is 13 residues. The CDR3 DNA reads TGTGCCAGCAGTGACGGTGCTAATGAAAAACTGTTTTTT. Amino acid sequence: CASSDGANEKLFF.

This clone appeared many times. J is TRBJ2-7 and V is TRBV7-2; 9 bases match TRBD1. Trimming at V came to 7 bases and at J to 2 bases, leaving 3 bases not matched to a gene. Germline-derived CDR1 and CDR2 are SGHTA and FQGNSA. CDR3 length: 13 amino acids. The CDR3 coding sequence is TGTGCCAGCACCTGGGACAGGGCCTACGAGCAGTACTTC. Encoded protein: CASTWDRAYEQYF.

The rearrangement joins TRBV4-2 to TRBJ2-5; maybe TRBD1 (5 bases). CDR1 and CDR2 (germline): LGHNA, YNFKEQ. The CDR3 runs to 20 residues. V lost 0 bases and J 5 bases, leaving 28 bases between the germline ends. CDR3: CASSQDEDDEGAGPRETQYF. CDR3 bases: TGTGCCAGCAGCCAAGATGAGGATGATGAAGGGGCAGGCCCTAGGGAGACCCAGTACTTC.

This clone occurred once. With a far larger clone one base away, a read error is the likely cause. V and J are TRBV5-5 and TRBJ2-5; 8 nucleotides line up with TRBD1. Losses at the gene ends were 5 bases for V and 4 bases for J; bases not matched to a gene: 10. CDR3 size: 15 residues. Per the germline V gene, CDR1 is SGHKS and CDR2 is YYEKEE (reference sequence). The CDR3 sequence is CASRNDQGAGETQYF. The CDR3, as DNA: TGTGCCAGCAGAAACGACCAGGGGGCTGGAGAGACCCAGTACTTC.

V gene TRBV5-4 combines with J gene TRBJ1-1; no definite D call. This CDR3 is 15 amino acids long. Germline CDR1 is SGHNT and CDR2 is YYREEE (reference sequence). Trimming removed 4 bases from V and 3 bases from J, with 16 bases in between. The CDR3 sequence: CASSPHPVLDTEAFF. The CDR3, as DNA: TGTGCCAGCAGCCCACATCCGGTCCTCGACACTGAAGCTTTCTTT.